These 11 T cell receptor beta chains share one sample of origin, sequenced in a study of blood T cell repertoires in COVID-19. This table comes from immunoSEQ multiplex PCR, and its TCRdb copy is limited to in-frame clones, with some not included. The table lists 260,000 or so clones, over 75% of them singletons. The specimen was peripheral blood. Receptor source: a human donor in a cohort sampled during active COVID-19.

CDR3 bases: TGTGCCAGCACCTACCTAGCGGGACGCGCTCAAAAAGGCACAGATACGCAGTATTTT. It specifies CASTYLAGRAQKGTDTQYF. The V gene is TRBV6-6, the J gene TRBJ2-3; 9 positions match TRBD2. This CDR3 region has 19 residues. With 7 bases clipped from V and 1 base from J, the junction kept 18 bases outside the gene matches. Per germline, CDR1 MNHNY and CDR2 SVGAGI (reference sequence).

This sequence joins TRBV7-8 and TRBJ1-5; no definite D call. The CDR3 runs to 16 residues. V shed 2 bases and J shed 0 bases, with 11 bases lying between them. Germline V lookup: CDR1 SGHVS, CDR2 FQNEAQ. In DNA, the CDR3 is TGTGCCAGCAGCTTACTCAGGCACCTTAGCAATCAGCCCCAGCATTTT. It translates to CASSLLRHLSNQPQHF.

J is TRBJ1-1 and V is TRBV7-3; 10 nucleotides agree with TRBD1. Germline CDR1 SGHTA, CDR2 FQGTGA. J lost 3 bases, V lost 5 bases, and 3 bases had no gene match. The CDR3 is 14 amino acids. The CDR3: CASSMGTGDTEAFF. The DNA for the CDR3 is TGTGCCAGCAGCATGGGGACAGGGGACACTGAAGCTTTCTTT.

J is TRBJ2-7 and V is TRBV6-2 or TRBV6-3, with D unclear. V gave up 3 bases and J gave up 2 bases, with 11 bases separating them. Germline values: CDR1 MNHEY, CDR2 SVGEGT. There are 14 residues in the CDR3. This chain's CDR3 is CASSYNAVPYEQYF. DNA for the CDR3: TGTGCCAGCAGTTATAACGCAGTCCCCTACGAGCAGTACTTC.

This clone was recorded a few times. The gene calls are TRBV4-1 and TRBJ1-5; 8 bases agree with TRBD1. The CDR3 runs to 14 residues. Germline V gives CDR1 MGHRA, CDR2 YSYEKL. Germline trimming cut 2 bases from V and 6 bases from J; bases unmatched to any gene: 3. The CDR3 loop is CASSQQGASQPQHF. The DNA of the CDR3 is TGCGCCAGCAGCCAACAGGGGGCTAGTCAGCCCCAGCATTTT.

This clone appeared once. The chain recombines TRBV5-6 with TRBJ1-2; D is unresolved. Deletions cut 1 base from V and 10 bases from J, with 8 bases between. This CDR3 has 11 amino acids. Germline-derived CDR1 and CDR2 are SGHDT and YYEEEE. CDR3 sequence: CASSLLALYTF. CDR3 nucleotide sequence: TGTGCCAGCAGCTTGCTTGCGCTCTACACCTTC.

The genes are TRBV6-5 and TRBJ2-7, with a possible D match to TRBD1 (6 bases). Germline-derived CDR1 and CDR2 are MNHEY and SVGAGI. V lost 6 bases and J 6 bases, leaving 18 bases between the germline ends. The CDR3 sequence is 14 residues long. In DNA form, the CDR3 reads TGTGCCAGCAGCCCATCACAGGGTTCGGGCGAGCAGTACTTC. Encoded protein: CASSPSQGSGEQYF.

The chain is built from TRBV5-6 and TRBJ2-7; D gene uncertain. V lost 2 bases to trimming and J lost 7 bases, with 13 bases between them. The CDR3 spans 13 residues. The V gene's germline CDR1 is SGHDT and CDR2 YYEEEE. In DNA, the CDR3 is TGTGCCAGCAGCTTTCGCAGGTATAGGGAGCAGTACTTC. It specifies CASSFRRYREQYF.

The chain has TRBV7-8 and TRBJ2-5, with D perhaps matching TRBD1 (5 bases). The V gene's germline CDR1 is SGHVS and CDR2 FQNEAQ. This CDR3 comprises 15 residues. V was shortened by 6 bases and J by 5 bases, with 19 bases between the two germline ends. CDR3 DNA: TGTGCCAGCAGATTTAGTCGGACACCCCGGGAGACCCAGTACTTC. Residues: CASRFSRTPRETQYF. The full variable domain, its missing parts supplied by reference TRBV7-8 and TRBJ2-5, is GAGVSQSPRYKVAKRGQDVALRCDPISGHVSLFWYQQALGQGPEFLTYFQNEAQLDKSGLPSDRFFAERPEGSVSTLKIQRTQQEDSAVYLCASRFSRTPRETQYFGPGTRLLVL.

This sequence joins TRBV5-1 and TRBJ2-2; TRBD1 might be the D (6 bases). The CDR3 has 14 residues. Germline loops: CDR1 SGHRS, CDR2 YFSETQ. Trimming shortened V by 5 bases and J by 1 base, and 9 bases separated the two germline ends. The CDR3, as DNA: TGCGCCAGCAGGTCGACAGGGAACACCGGGGAGCTGTTTTTT. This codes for CASRSTGNTGELFF.

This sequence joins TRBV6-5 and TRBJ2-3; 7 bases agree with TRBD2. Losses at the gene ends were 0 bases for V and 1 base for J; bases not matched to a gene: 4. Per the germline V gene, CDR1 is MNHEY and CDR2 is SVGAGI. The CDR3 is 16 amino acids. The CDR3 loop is CASSYSLGGGTDTQYF. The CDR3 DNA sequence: TGTGCCAGCAGTTACTCTCTGGGAGGGGGCACAGATACGCAGTATTTT.